This note documents a single T cell receptor beta chain sequence. The CDR3 is made up of 15 amino acids. From germline, CDR1 is SGHKS and CDR2 YYEKEE (reference sequence). V was clipped by 4 bases and J by 15 bases, with 25 bases between them. These data belong to a study of tumor and adjacent non-tumor tissue in lung cancer. The template was RNA from unsorted bulk tissue. The normal lung tissue was taken more than 3 cm from the tumor edge. TCRbeta libraries were built with three rounds of nested PCR, modified from ARM-PCR. MiXCR was run by TCRdb on the multiplex PCR reads, yielding one entry per CDR3 protein. The sample shows 77,000 or so distinct CDR3 sequences, 76% of them seen only once.

Sequencing was performed on distant non-tumor lung tissue. This TCR derives from a man between 70 and 80 years old with non-small cell lung cancer. The V call is TRBV5-5, the J call TRBJ1-4; D is possibly TRBD1 (6 bases). The CDR3 sequence is CASSPRTASNEKMFF. CDR3 DNA sequence: TGTGCCAGCAGCCCAAGGACAGCCTCTAATGAAAAGATGTTTTTT.